This TCR beta chain stems from a study of control samples from healthy donors and cancer patients. TCRdb's table, derived via immunoSEQ multiplex PCR, lists solely in-frame clones and lacks some. The top ten hold about 7.1% of the sample, which has roughly 6,000 clones, roughly 81% seen once. The source of this sequence is a female donor with lung cancer. Sequencing was done on a sample of formalin-fixed, paraffin-embedded tissue.

The CDR3 reads CSASGASPQAFF. The CDR3 DNA sequence: TGCAGTGCTAGTGGGGCCAGTCCCCAAGCTTTCTTT. The V gene is TRBV20-1, the J gene TRBJ1-1; D possibly corresponds to TRBD1 (5 bases). The CDR3 spans 12 residues. Germline V gene sequence: CDR1 DFQATT, CDR2 SNEGSKA (reference sequence). V lost 3 bases, J lost 9 bases, and 14 bases lay in between.